The following is a T cell receptor (beta chain) sequence with its context. Germline-derived CDR1 and CDR2 are SGHRS and YFSETQ. The V and J ends lost 1 base and 7 bases respectively, with 14 bases between them. This CDR3 region has 14 residues. Preparation of the TCRbeta library involved a method that used unique molecular identifiers. TCRdb re-called the PCR reads with MiXCR, one entry per CDR3 protein. The data hold approximately 420,000 distinct CDR3 sequences, with around 9.9% observed a single time. The data belong to a study of T-cell reconstitution after alpha-beta-depleted transplantation in children.

This sequence originates from a human donor who donated a stem cell graft to a child with acute myeloid leukemia. This sequence joins TRBV5-1 and TRBJ1-2; D possibly corresponds to TRBD1 (5 bases). The sequences come from PBMCs from the stem cell graft donor, collected from the stem cell graft. The CDR3 loop is CASSLFQGGSGYTF. DNA of the CDR3: TGCGCCAGCAGCTTGTTCCAGGGTGGCAGTGGCTACACCTTC.